The 30 T cell receptor beta chains below were found in one sample sequenced in a study of T cells in localized non-small cell lung cancer. The table came from immunoSEQ multiplex PCR; TCRdb's copy has only in-frame clones and leaves some out. The sample consists of roughly 3,000 clones, 20% to 25% of them appearing once. This material consisted of lung tumor tissue, taken before any cancer treatment. These receptors were collected from a man aged 35 to 69 with stage I lung adenocarcinoma.

The chain couples TRBV19 to TRBJ2-6, with D perhaps matching TRBD2 (6 bases). The CDR3 totals 17 residues. Germline assignment: CDR1 LNHDA and CDR2 SQIVND (reference sequence). Deletions cut 3 bases from V and 0 bases from J, with 12 bases between. The CDR3 reads CASSIYGSSSGANVLTF. The CDR3 DNA follows: TGTGCCAGTAGTATCTACGGGAGCAGCTCTGGGGCCAACGTCCTGACTTTC.

This clone came up many times. The chain combines TRBV9 with TRBJ2-6; D unclear. From germline, CDR1 is SGDLS and CDR2 YYNGEE. V lost 4 bases, J lost 3 bases, and 8 bases lay in between. The CDR3 has 14 residues. The CDR3 nucleotides are TGTGCCAGCAGCTCTGGTCATGGGGCCAACGTCCTGACTTTC. Its translation is CASSSGHGANVLTF.

The rearrangement joins TRBV30 to TRBJ1-2; D remains unclear. CDR3 length: 13 residues. Deletions cut 7 bases from V and 4 bases from J, with 16 bases between. Germline V gene lookup returns CDR1 GTSNPN and CDR2 SVGIG (reference sequence). DNA of the CDR3: TGTGCCTCCGGGGAGGATGGCTTCTATGGCTACACCTTC. It yields the protein CASGEDGFYGYTF.

This clone was counted a few times. The rearrangement uses TRBV6-8 and TRBJ1-1, with 9 positions matching TRBD1. V dropped 9 bases and J dropped 3; count of bases not matched to a gene: 2. The CDR3 has 12 residues. Per the germline V gene, CDR1 is MNHGY and CDR2 is SAAAGT. CDR3 in amino acids: CASRTGDTEAFF. The CDR3 DNA reads TGTGCCAGTCGGACAGGGGACACTGAAGCTTTCTTT.

This clone was seen more than once but under ten times. DNA of the CDR3: TGTGCCGGCCTTAGCGGGAGGGCCCTCAACACCGGGGAGCTGTTTTTT. Amino acid sequence: CAGLSGRALNTGELFF. The chain has TRBV30 and TRBJ2-2; 11 nucleotides agree with TRBD2. The CDR3 has 16 residues. Germline lookup yields CDR1 GTSNPN and CDR2 SVGIG (reference sequence). V lost 8 bases to trimming and J lost 2 bases; unmatched junction nucleotides: 10. Drawing the rest from reference TRBV30 and TRBJ2-2, the complete variable domain is SQTIHQWPATLVQPVGSPLSLECTVEGTSNPNLYWYRQAAGRGLQLLFYSVGIGQISSEVPQNLSASRPQDRQFILSSKKLLLSDSGFYLCAGLSGRALNTGELFFGEGSRLTVL.

The chain is built from TRBV11-3 and TRBJ1-4, with 11 bases aligning to TRBD1. This CDR3 spans 18 amino acids. After removal of 5 bases from V and 5 bases from J, the junction contained 13 bases not matched to a gene. Germline V gene data show CDR1 as SGHNT and CDR2 as YENEEA. The CDR3 coding sequence is TGTGCCAGCAGCACTCCCGGACAGGGGGCCACCATGAATGAAAAACTGTTTTTT. Its translation: CASSTPGQGATMNEKLFF.

There are a few counts of this clone. The chain couples TRBV18 to TRBJ1-3; D remains ambiguous. Germline loops: CDR1 KGHSH, CDR2 LQKENI. The CDR3 extends over 13 amino acids. V gave up 2 bases and J gave up 8 bases, with 10 bases separating them. CDR3 protein: CASSPRRLDTIYF. The CDR3 bases are TGTGCCAGCTCACCAAGAAGGCTGGACACCATATATTTT.

The chain couples TRBV6-8 to TRBJ2-7; 9 bases are shared with TRBD1. With 5 bases clipped from V and 4 bases from J, the junction kept 6 bases outside the gene matches. Per germline, CDR1 MNHGY and CDR2 SAAAGT. This CDR3 contains 14 residues. The CDR3 DNA is TGTGCCAGCAGTCTCTGGACAGGGGAGTACGAGCAGTACTTC. Its protein is CASSLWTGEYEQYF.

This chain uses TRBV18 with TRBJ1-2; the D gene is possibly TRBD1 (6 bases). The CDR3 sequence is 16 residues long. Germline values: CDR1 KGHSH, CDR2 LQKENI. V was cut by 3 bases and J by 2 bases, with 16 bases left in between. The CDR3 loop is CASSPPDSRSNYGYTF. Written as DNA, the CDR3 is TGTGCCAGCTCACCCCCGGACAGCCGATCAAACTATGGCTACACCTTC.

The chain employs TRBV23-1 and TRBJ2-2; 9 nucleotides line up with TRBD1. TRBV23-1 is flagged as an ORF with uncertain function. CDR3 length equals 15 residues. V lost 11 bases to trimming and J lost 5 bases; unmatched junction nucleotides: 12. CDR3 protein: CASSPGTGRTGELFF. The CDR3 bases are TGCGCCTCTTCCCCCGGGACAGGGAGGACCGGGGAGCTGTTTTTT.

This clone was found a few times. V is TRBV19 and J is TRBJ2-5; D may be TRBD1 or TRBD2 (5 bases each). Trimming removed 11 bases from V and 1 base from J, with 14 bases in between. Germline CDR1 LNHDA, CDR2 SQIVND (reference sequence). The CDR3 spans 13 residues. The CDR3 nucleotides are TGTGCCTCTGCCCCAGGGACCCAAGAGACCCAGTACTTC. The encoded protein is CASAPGTQETQYF.

This rearrangement joins TRBV11-3 to TRBJ2-1; D might be TRBD1 (6 bases). In germline, CDR1 is SGHNT, CDR2 YENEEA. This CDR3 comprises 16 residues. Deletions cut 1 base from V and 2 bases from J, with 12 bases between. CDR3 sequence: CASSLGGQNPYNEQFF. The CDR3 DNA reads TGTGCCAGCAGCTTAGGAGGACAGAACCCCTACAATGAGCAGTTCTTC.

The chain links TRBV6-8 to TRBJ2-1, with 8 bases lining up with TRBD2. Trimming at V came to 10 bases and at J to 0 bases, leaving 14 bases not matched to a gene. This CDR3 has 17 residues. Germline V gives CDR1 MNHGY, CDR2 SAAAGT. The CDR3 protein is CAIGGSGSSSSYNEQFF. The CDR3 DNA sequence: TGTGCCATCGGGGGAAGCGGGAGCTCAAGCTCCTACAATGAGCAGTTCTTC.

V usage is TRBV9 and J usage is TRBJ1-4, with a possible D match to TRBD1 (5 bases). The CDR3 length is 17 residues. Germline CDR1 is SGDLS and CDR2 is YYNGEE. The V end lost 5 bases, the J end lost 7 bases, and 24 bases lay between the germline ends. In nucleotides, the CDR3 is TGTGCCAGCAGTGTCCGGGACGGAGGCTTTCTTTCTGAAAAACTGTTTTTT. It encodes CASSVRDGGFLSEKLFF. The full variable domain, its missing parts supplied by reference TRBV9 and TRBJ1-4, is DSGVTQTPKHLITATGQRVTLRCSPRSGDLSVYWYQQSLDQGLQFLIQYYNGEERAKGNILERFSAQQFPDLHSELNLSSLELGDSALYFCASSVRDGGFLSEKLFFGSGTQLSVL.

The chain couples TRBV19 to TRBJ2-5; D not certain. The V and J ends lost 3 bases and 4 bases respectively, with 6 bases between them. This CDR3 comprises 12 residues. CDR1 and CDR2 from the germline V gene are LNHDA and SQIVND (reference sequence). The CDR3 spells CASSMDGETQYF. Here the CDR3 DNA reads TGTGCCAGTAGTATGGACGGAGAGACCCAGTACTTC. The full variable domain, in which reference TRBV19 and TRBJ2-5 provide the parts outside the CDR3, is DGGITQSPKYLFRKEGQNVTLSCEQNLNHDAMYWYRQDPGQGLRLIYYSQIVNDFQKGDIAEGYSVSREKKESFPLTVTSAQKNPTAFYLCASSMDGETQYFGPGTRLLVL.

By sample fraction, this clone is large (0.1 to 1%). The chain combines TRBV30 with TRBJ1-2; 7 bases fit TRBD1. CDR3 length: 14 residues. Per the germline V gene, CDR1 is GTSNPN and CDR2 is SVGIG (reference sequence). The chain's CDR3 is CAHTRGGTEEYYTF. DNA of the CDR3: TGTGCTCATACCAGGGGAGGGACAGAAGAGTACTACACCTTC.

The chain employs TRBV11-3 and TRBJ2-7; 9 nucleotides line up with TRBD1. CDR1 and CDR2 (germline): SGHNT, YENEEA. There are 15 residues in the CDR3. The J segment lost 5 bases and the V segment lost 3 bases, leaving 8 bases of the junction unmatched. DNA for the CDR3: TGTGCCAGCAGCTTGAGTGGGACAGGGAGCGACGAGCAGTACTTC. This sequence encodes CASSLSGTGSDEQYF.

CDR3 sequence: CASTVNSRYSNQPQHF. DNA for the CDR3: TGTGCCAGTACCGTAAACAGCCGCTATAGCAATCAGCCCCAGCATTTT. J is TRBJ1-5 and V is TRBV19; D call uncertain. Trimming left V 7 bases short and J 0 bases short, with 16 bases between. CDR3 length: 16 residues. The germline V gene has CDR1 LNHDA and CDR2 SQIVND (reference sequence).

This clone was detected only a few times. This chain connects TRBV5-1 to TRBJ1-1; 9 positions match TRBD1. Germline assignment: CDR1 SGHRS and CDR2 YFSETQ. The CDR3 runs 14 residues. Trimming took 4 bases from V and 5 from J; bases not matched to a gene: 6. The CDR3 nucleotides read TGCGCCAGCAGCCCCGGACAGGGGAGGACTGAAGCTTTCTTT. Its translation is CASSPGQGRTEAFF.

This clone is medium-sized in the sample. The chain joins TRBV11-3 to TRBJ1-3, with 7 bases lining up with TRBD1. The CDR3 sequence is 14 residues long. Germline assignment: CDR1 SGHNT and CDR2 YENEEA. The V segment lost 3 bases and the J segment 7 bases; nucleotides outside the gene matches: 6. The CDR3 sequence is CASSLTGLLNTIYF. In DNA form, the CDR3 reads TGTGCCAGCAGCTTGACAGGGCTTTTGAACACCATATATTTT.

This clone is labeled medium-sized (0.01 to 0.1%). The CDR3 sequence is CASSFRGTHSPLHF. CDR3 sequence (DNA): TGTGCCAGCAGCTTTCGGGGGACCCATTCACCCCTCCACTTT. The chain carries TRBV11-3 and TRBJ1-6, with D possibly matching TRBD1 (5 bases). The CDR3 extends over 14 amino acids. Germline assignment: CDR1 SGHNT and CDR2 YENEEA. Trimming removed 3 bases from V and 8 bases from J, with 11 bases in between. The full variable domain, its missing parts supplied by reference TRBV11-3 and TRBJ1-6, is EAGVVQSPRYKIIEKKQPVAFWCNPISGHNTLYWYLQNLGQGPELLIRYENEEAVDDSQLPKDRFSAERLKGVDSTLKIQPAELGDSAVYLCASSFRGTHSPLHFGNGTRLTVT.

About this clone itself: Other DNA variants within this sample encode the same CDR3. This chain connects TRBV5-1 to TRBJ1-1; TRBD1 might be the D (5 bases). Between the trimmed V and J ends, which lost 2 bases and 2 bases, there was a span of 13 bases. Germline values: CDR1 SGHRS, CDR2 YFSETQ. The CDR3 totals 15 residues. The CDR3 DNA is TGCGCCAGCAGCTTTGGGACGGGCCTTAACACTGAAGCTTTCTTT. Translation gives CASSFGTGLNTEAFF.

By share of the sample, this clone is medium-sized. The genes are TRBV6-8 and TRBJ1-3, with D tentatively TRBD1 (5 bases). Trimming shortened V by 8 bases and J by 3 bases, and 14 bases separated the two germline ends. This CDR3 has 14 amino acids. The germline gives CDR1 MNHGY, CDR2 SAAAGT. The CDR3 protein is CASGQGDYGNTIYF. Here the CDR3 DNA reads TGTGCCAGCGGGCAAGGGGATTATGGAAACACCATATATTTT.

Only a few counts were recorded for this clone. J is TRBJ1-1 and V is TRBV11-3; TRBD1 might be the D (5 bases). Germline CDR1 SGHNT, CDR2 YENEEA. Between the trimmed V and J ends, which lost 5 bases and 0 bases, there was a span of 13 bases. The CDR3 sequence is 15 residues long. This CDR3 is CASSPRGWLNTEAFF. The CDR3 nucleotides are TGTGCCAGCAGCCCCCGGGGGTGGTTGAACACTGAAGCTTTCTTT.

This clone was counted many times. The V gene is TRBV11-1, the J gene TRBJ2-3, with D tentatively TRBD2 (6 bases). V shed 5 bases and J shed 5 bases, with 17 bases lying between them. The CDR3 runs to 15 residues. Germline-derived CDR1 and CDR2 are SGHAT and FQDESV (reference sequence). CDR3 region: CASSLNGPGVDTQYF. The CDR3 coding sequence is TGTGCCAGCAGCCTGAATGGACCGGGAGTAGATACGCAGTATTTT. Variable domain in full (rest from reference TRBV11-1 and TRBJ2-3): EAEVAQSPRYKITEKSQAVAFWCDPISGHATLYWYRQILGQGPELLVQFQDESVVDDSQLPKDRFSAERLKGVDSTLKIQPAELGDSAMYLCASSLNGPGVDTQYFGPGTRLTVL.

This clone was picked up one time. The rearrangement joins TRBV5-1 to TRBJ2-3; 9 bases match TRBD2. CDR1 is SGHRS, CDR2 YFSETQ, per germline. CDR3 size: 15 residues. The trim removed 3 bases at V and 2 bases at J, leaving 4 bases unmatched. The CDR3 DNA is TGCGCCAGCAGCTCGGGACTAGCTCTCACAGATACGCAGTATTTT. Its translation: CASSSGLALTDTQYF. Full variable domain (outside the CDR3, taken from reference TRBV5-1 and TRBJ2-3): KAGVTQTPRYLIKTRGQQVTLSCSPISGHRSVSWYQQTPGQGLQFLFEYFSETQRNKGNFPGRFSGRQFSNSRSEMNVSTLELGDSALYLCASSSGLALTDTQYFGPGTRLTVL.

Relative to its sample, this clone is medium-sized. The chain carries TRBV9 and TRBJ2-6; the D is unclear. The CDR3 loop spans 14 amino acids. CDR1 and CDR2 (germline): SGDLS, YYNGEE. The V end lost 0 bases, the J end lost 2 bases, and 3 bases lay between the germline ends. Here the CDR3 DNA reads TGTGCCAGCAGCGTAGTTACTGGGGCCAACGTCCTGACTTTC. This translates into CASSVVTGANVLTF.

The gene calls are TRBV6-8 and TRBJ2-2; unclear D gene. With 5 bases removed from V and 0 bases from J, the gap between germline ends came to 13 bases. The CDR3 extends over 16 amino acids. CDR1 and CDR2 from the germline V gene are MNHGY and SAAAGT. The CDR3 spells CASSARPITNTGELFF. CDR3 nucleotides: TGTGCCAGCAGTGCCCGACCGATAACGAACACCGGGGAGCTGTTTTTT.

This clone rates as medium-sized. V is TRBV19 and J is TRBJ1-2; D is possibly TRBD1 (5 bases). The CDR3 is 13 residues long. V was cut by 8 bases and J by 4 bases, with 14 bases left in between. Germline CDR1 LNHDA, CDR2 SQIVND (reference sequence). CDR3 DNA: TGTGCCAGTGGAAGGGGTACCATCTATGGCTACACCTTC. Protein: CASGRGTIYGYTF.

This clone was counted a few times. The rearrangement uses TRBV9 and TRBJ2-6; D not resolved. Between the trimmed V and J ends, which lost 7 bases and 5 bases, there was a span of 16 bases. Germline V gene sequence: CDR1 SGDLS, CDR2 YYNGEE. The CDR3 extends over 15 amino acids. The CDR3 nucleotides are TGTGCCAGCTTTCTCAAACAAAGTCGGGCCAACGTCCTGACTTTC. It specifies CASFLKQSRANVLTF.